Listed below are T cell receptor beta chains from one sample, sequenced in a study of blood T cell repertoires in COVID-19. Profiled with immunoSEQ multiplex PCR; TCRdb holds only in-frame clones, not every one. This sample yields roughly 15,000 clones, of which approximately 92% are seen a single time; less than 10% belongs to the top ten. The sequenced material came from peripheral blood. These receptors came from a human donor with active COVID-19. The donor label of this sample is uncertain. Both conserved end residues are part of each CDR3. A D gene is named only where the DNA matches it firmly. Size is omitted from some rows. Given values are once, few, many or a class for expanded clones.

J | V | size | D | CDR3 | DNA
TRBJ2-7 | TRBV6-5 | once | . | CASRDSYPSYEQYF | TGTGCCAGCAGGGACAGTTACCCTTCCTACGAGCAGTACTTC
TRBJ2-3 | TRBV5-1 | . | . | CASSLGGGDTDTQYF | TGCGCCAGCAGCCTCGGAGGGGGCGACACAGATACGCAGTATTTT
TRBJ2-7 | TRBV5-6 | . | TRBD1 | CASSWDRASYEQYF | TGTGCCAGCAGCTGGGACAGGGCCTCCTACGAGCAGTACTTC
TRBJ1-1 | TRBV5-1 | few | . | CASSLAPGLNTEAFF | TGCGCCAGCAGCTTGGCACCCGGGTTGAACACTGAAGCTTTCTTT
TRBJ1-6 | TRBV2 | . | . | CASMGFDSSGSPLHF | TGTGCCAGCATGGGGTTCGACAGTTCAGGCTCACCCCTCCACTTT
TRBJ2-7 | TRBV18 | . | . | CASSPASVGEQYF | TGTGCCAGCTCACCAGCTAGCGTAGGCGAGCAGTACTTC
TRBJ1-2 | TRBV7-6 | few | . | CASSLETGHHYGYTF | TGTGCCAGCAGCTTAGAGACGGGACATCACTATGGCTACACCTTC
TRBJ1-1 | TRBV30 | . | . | CAWSPGMNTEAFF | TGTGCCTGGAGTCCTGGCATGAACACTGAAGCTTTCTTT
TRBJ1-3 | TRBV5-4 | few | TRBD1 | CASSPRQGAGNTIYF | TGTGCCAGCAGCCCCCGACAGGGGGCTGGAAACACCATATATTTT
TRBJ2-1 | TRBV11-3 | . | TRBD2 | CASSLTSSYNEQFF | TGTGCCAGCAGCTTGACTAGCTCGTACAATGAGCAGTTCTTC
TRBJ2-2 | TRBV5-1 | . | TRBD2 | CASSWGTSGTGELFF | TGCGCCAGCAGCTGGGGGACTAGCGGGACCGGGGAGCTGTTTTTT
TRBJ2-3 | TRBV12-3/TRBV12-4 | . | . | CASSSIDTQYF | TGTGCCAGCAGTTCAATAGATACGCAGTATTTT
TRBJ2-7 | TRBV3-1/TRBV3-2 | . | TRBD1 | CASSQGDRDEQYF | TGTGCCAGCAGCCAAGGGGACAGGGACGAGCAGTACTTC
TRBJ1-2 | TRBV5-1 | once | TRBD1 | CASSQLGTGRSEDYGYTF | TGCGCCAGCAGCCAACTCGGGACAGGGCGTTCGGAGGACTATGGCTACACCTTC
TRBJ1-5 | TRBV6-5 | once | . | CAGRSTPNSNQPQHF | TGTGCCGGAAGATCGACACCTAATAGCAATCAGCCCCAGCATTTT
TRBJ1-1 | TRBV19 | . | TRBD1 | CASGPGTALNTEAFF | TGTGCCAGTGGCCCCGGGACAGCTCTGAACACTGAAGCTTTCTTT
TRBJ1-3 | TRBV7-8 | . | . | CASSLILRGGGNTIYF | TGTGCCAGCAGCTTAATTCTTCGGGGAGGAGGAAACACCATATATTTT
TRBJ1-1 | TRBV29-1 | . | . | CSVEGQNTEAFF | TGCAGCGTTGAGGGACAGAACACTGAAGCTTTCTTT
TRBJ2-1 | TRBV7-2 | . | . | CASSLVVANNEQFF | TGTGCCAGCAGCTTAGTAGTAGCGAACAATGAGCAGTTCTTC
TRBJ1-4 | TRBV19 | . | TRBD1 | CASSKVQGASTNEKLFF | TGTGCCAGTAGTAAAGTCCAGGGGGCCTCGACTAATGAAAAACTGTTTTTT
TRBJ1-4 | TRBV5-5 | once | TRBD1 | CASSPKTGSNEKLFF | TGTGCCAGCAGCCCTAAGACAGGGTCAAATGAAAAACTGTTTTTT
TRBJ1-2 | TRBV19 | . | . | CASSNQPGLIPYGYTF | TGTGCCAGTAGTAACCAGCCGGGACTCATACCCTATGGCTACACCTTC